These 19 T cell receptor beta chains were sequenced from one sample in a study of cytomegalovirus exposure and HLA in healthy donors. In the PCR, 60 Vbeta and 13 Jbeta primers were used. TCRdb's copy holds only in-frame clones and misses some; the assay was immunoSEQ multiplex PCR. This sample has about 120,000 clones, with 63% found just once. Specimen: PBMCs. Receptors originate from a man aged 35-49 years in good health and CMV-seropositive.

The genes are TRBV5-4 and TRBJ2-7, with a tentative D call TRBD2 (6 bases). The CDR3 is made up of 15 amino acids. With 1 base removed from V and 4 bases from J, the gap between germline ends came to 15 bases. Germline CDR1 reads SGHNT; CDR2 reads YYREEE (reference sequence). CDR3 nucleotides: TGTGCCAGCAGCTTGACCCTCGGGAGTGGATACGAGCAGTACTTC. It yields the protein CASSLTLGSGYEQYF.

The J gene is TRBJ2-5, the V gene TRBV27; TRBD2 aligns across 8 bases. The CDR3 is 16 residues long. J gave up 0 bases and V 2 bases, and 5 bases lay outside the gene matches. Germline CDR1 is MNHEY and CDR2 is SMNVEV (reference sequence). CDR3 nucleotides: TGTGCCAGCAGTTTACTTCCAGCGGGGGACCAAGAGACCCAGTACTTC. Translating it yields CASSLLPAGDQETQYF.

This chain uses TRBV7-3 with TRBJ2-3, with 15 bases fitting TRBD2. The CDR3 extends over 16 amino acids. Germline-derived CDR1 and CDR2 are SGHTA and FQGTGA. V trimming: 6 bases; J trimming: 3 bases; junction bases outside the gene matches: 4. The chain's CDR3 is CASREGLAGGTDTQYF. CDR3 coding DNA: TGTGCCAGCAGAGAGGGACTAGCGGGAGGAACAGATACGCAGTATTTT. The whole variable domain, filled in from reference TRBV7-3 and TRBJ2-3, reads GAGVSQTPSNKVTEKGKYVELRCDPISGHTALYWYRQSLGQGPEFLIYFQGTGAADDSGLPNDRFFAVRPEGSVSTLKIQRTERGDSAVYLCASREGLAGGTDTQYFGPGTRLTVL.

The chain recombines TRBV6-4 with TRBJ2-2; perhaps TRBD1 as D (6 bases). Trimming removed 4 bases at V and 2 bases at J, with 8 bases between. The CDR3 is made up of 14 amino acids. Germline CDR1 MRHNA, CDR2 SNTAGT. CDR3 region: CASSAGVNTGELFF. CDR3 DNA sequence: TGTGCCAGCAGTGCAGGGGTTAACACCGGGGAGCTGTTTTTT.

This rearrangement joins TRBV6-5 to TRBJ2-3, with 12 bases lining up with TRBD2. This CDR3 spans 13 amino acids. Trimming at V came to 6 bases and at J to 6 bases, leaving 1 base not matched to a gene. Germline V gene lookup returns CDR1 MNHEY and CDR2 SVGAGI. The CDR3: CASSLAGGDTQYF. The CDR3, as DNA: TGTGCCAGCAGCCTAGCGGGGGGGGATACGCAGTATTTT.

The chain's CDR3 is CASSSRFPYEQYF. In nucleotides, the CDR3 is TGTGCCAGCAGCTCGAGGTTCCCCTACGAGCAGTACTTC. The chain combines TRBV7-9 with TRBJ2-7; D is uncertain. CDR1 and CDR2 (germline): SEHNR, FQNEAQ (reference sequence). This CDR3 comprises 13 residues. V lost 4 bases to trimming and J lost 2 bases, with 9 bases between them. Based on the CDR3 plus reference TRBV7-9 and TRBJ2-7, the full variable domain is DTGVSQNPRHKITKRGQNVTFRCDPISEHNRLYWYRQTLGQGPEFLTYFQNEAQLEKSRLLSDRFSAERPKGSFSTLEIQRTEQGDSAMYLCASSSRFPYEQYFGPGTRLTVT.

The V and J genes are TRBV4-2 and TRBJ2-5; 9 positions agree with TRBD1. Germline loops: CDR1 LGHNA, CDR2 YNFKEQ. J gave up 4 bases and V 0 bases, and 15 bases lay outside the gene matches. The CDR3 runs to 19 residues. The CDR3 spells CASSQDGVYGTGGRETQYF. The CDR3 DNA is TGTGCCAGCAGCCAAGATGGAGTCTACGGTACAGGGGGCCGAGAGACCCAGTACTTC.

The V and J genes are TRBV9 and TRBJ1-5; a weak D match, TRBD1 (5 bases). The CDR3 covers 15 residues. V dropped 0 bases and J dropped 2 bases, with 9 bases sitting between them. Looked up from germline, CDR1 is SGDLS and CDR2 is YYNGEE. This CDR3 is CASSVGGDGNQPQHF. The CDR3 DNA reads TGTGCCAGCAGCGTAGGGGGGGATGGCAATCAGCCCCAGCATTTT.

This clone was seen more than once but under ten times. The CDR3 reads CASSPLAGDTEAFF. The CDR3 DNA sequence: TGTGCCAGCTCACCTCTTGCCGGGGACACTGAAGCTTTCTTT. The chain carries TRBV18 and TRBJ1-1; D ambiguous. The V end lost 3 bases, the J end lost 3 bases, and 11 bases lay between the germline ends. CDR1 is KGHSH, CDR2 LQKENI, per germline. The CDR3 extends over 14 amino acids. Supplemented by reference TRBV18 and TRBJ1-1, the full variable domain reads NAGVMQNPRHLVRRRGQEARLRCSPMKGHSHVYWYRQLPEEGLKFMVYLQKENIIDESGMPKERFSAEFPKEGPSILRIQQVVRGDSAAYFCASSPLAGDTEAFFGQGTRLTVV.

The chain links TRBV7-9 to TRBJ2-7; TRBD2 matches 7 bases. The CDR3 totals 14 residues. V was clipped by 3 bases and J by 6 bases; unmatched bases: 8. Germline CDR1 is SEHNR and CDR2 is FQNEAQ (reference sequence). Here the CDR3 DNA reads TGTGCCAGCAGCTTCGGGGGGAGGTTAGGCGAGCAGTACTTC. It encodes CASSFGGRLGEQYF.

V and J are TRBV7-9 and TRBJ2-7; D not certain. The CDR3 covers 11 residues. From germline, CDR1 is SEHNR and CDR2 FQNEAQ (reference sequence). The germline V and J ends were trimmed by 5 bases and 2 bases, with 4 bases remaining between them. In DNA form, the CDR3 reads TGTGCCAGCAGCCGAGCCTACGAGCAGTACTTC. Its translation is CASSRAYEQYF.

This clone has just a few counts. The chain recombines TRBV18 with TRBJ2-3; TRBD2 matches at 12 bases. Trimming at V came to 2 bases and at J to 9 bases, leaving 9 bases not matched to a gene. Germline V gives CDR1 KGHSH, CDR2 LQKENI. This CDR3 has 16 residues. This CDR3 is CASSPGWTSGMRTQYF. The DNA for the CDR3 is TGTGCCAGCTCACCAGGCTGGACTAGCGGGATGAGGACGCAGTATTTT.

This chain joins TRBV6-5 and TRBJ1-2, with D possibly being TRBD1 (5 bases). The V gene's germline CDR1 is MNHEY and CDR2 SVGAGI. Trimming removed 0 bases at V and 4 bases at J, with 12 bases between. The CDR3 sequence is 15 residues long. In nucleotides, the CDR3 is TGTGCCAGCAGTTACTCGTCGCAGGGACTCTATGGCTACACCTTC. It codes for CASSYSSQGLYGYTF.

This clone came up a few times. CDR3 amino acids: CSVGRQGTEAFF. For the CDR3, the DNA is TGCAGCGTTGGACGACAGGGCACTGAAGCTTTCTTT. This chain joins TRBV29-1 and TRBJ1-1, with 7 nucleotides matching TRBD1. The junction had 3 bases not matched to a gene; V was cut back by 4 bases and J by 4 bases. The CDR3 runs 12 residues. Germline lookup yields CDR1 SQVTM and CDR2 ANQGSEA.

This chain connects TRBV5-4 to TRBJ2-1, with D perhaps TRBD1 (6 bases). Germline V gene data show CDR1 as SGHNT and CDR2 as YYREEE (reference sequence). Trimming pared 4 bases from V and 7 bases from J, leaving 12 bases between. This CDR3 is 13 amino acids long. The CDR3 coding sequence is TGTGCCAGCAGCCAACAGGGCGTAAATGAGCAGTTCTTC. Protein sequence: CASSQQGVNEQFF.

The genes are TRBV2 and TRBJ1-5; perhaps TRBD1 as D (6 bases). Trimming pared 5 bases from V and 2 bases from J, leaving 16 bases between. CDR1 is SNHLY and CDR2 is FYNNEI in the germline V gene. The CDR3 has 16 amino acids. CDR3 loop: CASSYTGMEGNQPQHF. The CDR3 DNA reads as TGTGCCAGCAGTTATACAGGGATGGAAGGCAATCAGCCCCAGCATTTT.

The J gene is TRBJ2-7, the V gene TRBV10-3, with a possible D match to TRBD2 (7 bases). This CDR3 spans 16 amino acids. Trimming stripped 10 bases from V and 4 bases from J, with 26 bases between. Germline V lookup: CDR1 ENHRY, CDR2 SYGVKD. The CDR3 DNA reads as TGTGCCACCAGCCGGGGGGCAGAAACGCTTGAATACGAGCAGTACTTC. Its translation is CATSRGAETLEYEQYF.

The CDR3 spells CASSPVAGGSTDTQYF. The DNA for the CDR3 is TGTGCCAGCAGCCCAGTGGCGGGAGGATCCACAGATACGCAGTATTTT. This rearrangement joins TRBV7-2 to TRBJ2-3; 8 bases line up with TRBD2. CDR3 length: 16 amino acids. Germline V gene data show CDR1 as SGHTA and CDR2 as FQGNSA. Unmatched junction bases numbered 9, after V lost 5 bases and J lost 2 bases.

V usage is TRBV15 and J usage is TRBJ2-7; 11 bases align to TRBD1. The germline V gene encodes CDR1 LNHNV and CDR2 YYDKDF (reference sequence). The ends lost 3 bases at V and 4 bases at J; junction bases unmatched: 2. The CDR3 spans 14 residues. The CDR3 loop is CATSRDRGPYEQYF. For the CDR3, the DNA is TGTGCCACCAGCAGGGACAGGGGGCCTTACGAGCAGTACTTC.